This T cell receptor (beta chain) was profiled in a study of Graves' ophthalmopathy and Graves' hyperthyroidism. The study's findings and limits: Using 13 signatures, a model distinguished ophthalmopathy from stable hyperthyroidism, reaching about 89% sensitivity and around 81% specificity.

This clonotype was picked up many times. Antigen specificity is unknown. The length of the CDR3 is 16 residues. V trimming: 1 base; J trimming: 3 bases; junction bases outside the gene matches: 9. The V gene's germline CDR1 is SGHAT and CDR2 FQNNGV. Serum thyroxine and TRAb, along with clinical symptoms, thyroid ultrasound and orbital computed tomography, were what diagnosis relied on. The PBMCs used were ones drawn from 9.5 to 10 ml of fresh peripheral blood. Amplified TCR beta CDR3 regions were obtained using RNA transcripts as template. RT-PCR in the first round used HTBI primers; a second-round multiplex PCR followed. MiXCR, run by TCRdb on the multiplex PCR reads, gives a single entry per CDR3 protein. The table records 200,000 to 250,000 distinct CDR3 sequences, over 25% of them present only once.

The sample consisted of peripheral blood. V and J are TRBV11-2 and TRBJ2-7; 7 nucleotides match TRBD1. The receptor comes from a man between 50 and 59 years old with Graves' ophthalmopathy. Written as DNA, the CDR3 is TGTGCCAGCAGCTTAGCATTAGGGGACAGATACTACGAGCAGTACTTC. It encodes CASSLALGDRYYEQYF.